The clone carrying this TCR beta chain was seen once. Its antigen remains unidentified. The sample belongs to a study of cytomegalovirus exposure and HLA in healthy donors. About the study: The 130 or so validation repertoires and the approximately 700 first-cohort repertoires shared a platform, a later analysis reported. Findings of the study overall: First-cohort TCR clusters tended to co-occur in the 120 or so validation repertoires, a later analysis found. Listed as cytomegalovirus-associated were 150 or so TCR beta chains. Three chains linked to CMV were shown in vitro to be specific for CMV antigens.

Measured with immunoSEQ multiplex PCR; TCRdb has only the in-frame clones, and not every one. The sample lists 150,000 to 200,000 clones; around 88% were seen once. The CDR3 loop spans 16 amino acids. The trim removed 8 bases at V and 1 base at J, leaving 10 bases unmatched. Germline V gene sequence: CDR1 MDHEN, CDR2 SYDVKM. This TCR came from a woman aged 18-29 years in good health and CMV-seronegative. Input material: PBMCs. The gene calls are TRBV28 and TRBJ1-4, with 7 bases that match TRBD1. The CDR3 is CASGLQGSGTNEKLFF. CDR3 nucleotides: TGTGCCAGCGGACTACAGGGGAGCGGAACTAATGAAAAACTGTTTTTT.